This T cell receptor (beta chain) was captured by sequencing in a study of OX40 agonist ivuxolimab in advanced cancers. Clones were read by immunoSEQ multiplex PCR, and TCRdb kept only the in-frame ones, dropping some. The table lists about 38,000 clones, 70% to 80% of them singletons. Deletions cut 0 bases from V and 4 bases from J, with 17 bases between. CDR1 SGHRS and CDR2 YFSETQ come from the germline V gene. The CDR3 totals 18 residues. The genes are TRBV5-1 and TRBJ2-6; TRBD2 is a possible D gene (6 bases). The sequencing used CD4+ or CD8+ T cells sorted from blood, collected in a trial of the OX40 agonist ivuxolimab. This TCR was sampled from an adult with an advanced solid tumor such as melanoma, head and neck, liver or kidney cancer. The CDR3 is CASSLAGTLGSGANVLTF. CDR3 DNA: TGCGCCAGCAGCTTGGCCGGGACTCTGGGTTCCGGGGCCAACGTCCTGACTTTC.